This is a list of T cell receptor beta chains from one sample in a study of T cell responses to AZD1222 COVID-19 vaccine. Data came from immunoSEQ multiplex PCR; TCRdb stores just in-frame clones and leaves some out. The sample lists tens of thousands of clones; roughly nine tenths were seen once. Here the sequenced sample was peripheral blood, taken on day 0 of AZD1222 vaccination. These receptors came from an adult in good health. Each CDR3 is given without its conserved first and last residue.

CDR3,V,J
ASSVATPGQGPDTQY,TRBV9,TRBJ2-3
ASRGDRVHGYT,TRBV6-5,TRBJ1-2
ASVHGTGNSINEQF,TRBV19,TRBJ2-1
ASRTYTYGSYEQY,TRBV6-5,TRBJ2-7
ASSQDWGREQF,TRBV3-1/TRBV3-2,TRBJ2-1
ASTLDRIYGYT,TRBV12-3/TRBV12-4,TRBJ1-2
AWSTWDTGYT,TRBV30,TRBJ1-2
SASGQGNTEAF,TRBV20-1,TRBJ1-1
ASSWTGASEQY,TRBV12-3/TRBV12-4,TRBJ2-7
ASSRDVTDEQF,TRBV6-2/TRBV6-3,TRBJ2-1